The sequence of this TCR beta chain was determined in a study of blood T cell repertoires in COVID-19. About this clone itself: Other DNA sequences within the sample encode an identical CDR3.

Original analysis: Using reference gene primer amplification, nucleated cell counts were estimated. Repertoires were generated with immunoSEQ multiplex PCR, while TCRdb's copy carries only in-frame clones and drops some. V, J and clone size reflect that table, while D and trimming were determined from the DNA. This table holds around 130,000 clones, approximately 77% found once. With V trimmed by 5 bases and J by 4 bases, 2 bases remained unmatched. The V gene's germline CDR1 is SEHNR and CDR2 FQNEAQ (reference sequence). There are 14 residues in the CDR3. The chain has TRBV7-9 and TRBJ1-5, with 10 bases that match TRBD1. The sample comprised peripheral blood. The receptor's source is a man older than 75 with acute or convalescent COVID-19. CDR3 amino acids: CASSAGQGNQPQHF. CDR3 bases: TGTGCCAGCAGCGCGGGACAGGGGAATCAGCCCCAGCATTTT.